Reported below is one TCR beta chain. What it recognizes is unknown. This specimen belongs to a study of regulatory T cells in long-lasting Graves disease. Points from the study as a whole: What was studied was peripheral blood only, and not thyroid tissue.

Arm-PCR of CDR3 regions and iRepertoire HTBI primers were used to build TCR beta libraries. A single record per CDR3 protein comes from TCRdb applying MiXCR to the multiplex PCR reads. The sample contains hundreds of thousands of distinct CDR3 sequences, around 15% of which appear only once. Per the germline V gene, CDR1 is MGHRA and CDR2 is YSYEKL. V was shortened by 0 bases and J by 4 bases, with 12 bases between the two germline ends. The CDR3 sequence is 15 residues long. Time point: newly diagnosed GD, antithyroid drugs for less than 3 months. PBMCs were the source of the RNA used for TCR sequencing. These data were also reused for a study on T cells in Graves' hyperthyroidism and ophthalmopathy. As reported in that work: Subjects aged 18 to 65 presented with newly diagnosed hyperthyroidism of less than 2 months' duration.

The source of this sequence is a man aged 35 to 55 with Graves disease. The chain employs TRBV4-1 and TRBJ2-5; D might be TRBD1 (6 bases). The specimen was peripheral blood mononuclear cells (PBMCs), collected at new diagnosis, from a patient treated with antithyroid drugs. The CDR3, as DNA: TGCGCCAGCAGCCAAGATCTGCTGGGGGCAGAGACCCAGTACTTC. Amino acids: CASSQDLLGAETQYF.